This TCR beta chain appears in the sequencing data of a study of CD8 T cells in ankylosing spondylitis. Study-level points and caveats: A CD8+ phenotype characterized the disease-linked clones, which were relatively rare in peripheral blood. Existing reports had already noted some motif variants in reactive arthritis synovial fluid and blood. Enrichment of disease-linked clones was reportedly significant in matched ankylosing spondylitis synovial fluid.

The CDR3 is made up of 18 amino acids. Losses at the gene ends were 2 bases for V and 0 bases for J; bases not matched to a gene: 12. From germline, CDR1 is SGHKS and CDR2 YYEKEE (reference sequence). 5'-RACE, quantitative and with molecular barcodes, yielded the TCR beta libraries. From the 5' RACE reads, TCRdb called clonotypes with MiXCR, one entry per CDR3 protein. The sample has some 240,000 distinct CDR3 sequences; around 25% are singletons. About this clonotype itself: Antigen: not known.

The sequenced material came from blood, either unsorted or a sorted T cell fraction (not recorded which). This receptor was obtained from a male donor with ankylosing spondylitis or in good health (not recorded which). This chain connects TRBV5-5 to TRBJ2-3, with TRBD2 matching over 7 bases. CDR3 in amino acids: CASSLGLAEFFSTDTQYF. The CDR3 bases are TGTGCCAGCAGCTTAGGCCTAGCGGAATTTTTTAGCACAGATACGCAGTATTTT. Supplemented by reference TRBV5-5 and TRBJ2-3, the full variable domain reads DAGVTQSPTHLIKTRGQQVTLRCSPISGHKSVSWYQQVLGQGPQFIFQYYEKEERGRGNFPDRFSARQFPNYSSELNVNALLLGDSALYLCASSLGLAEFFSTDTQYFGPGTRLTVL.